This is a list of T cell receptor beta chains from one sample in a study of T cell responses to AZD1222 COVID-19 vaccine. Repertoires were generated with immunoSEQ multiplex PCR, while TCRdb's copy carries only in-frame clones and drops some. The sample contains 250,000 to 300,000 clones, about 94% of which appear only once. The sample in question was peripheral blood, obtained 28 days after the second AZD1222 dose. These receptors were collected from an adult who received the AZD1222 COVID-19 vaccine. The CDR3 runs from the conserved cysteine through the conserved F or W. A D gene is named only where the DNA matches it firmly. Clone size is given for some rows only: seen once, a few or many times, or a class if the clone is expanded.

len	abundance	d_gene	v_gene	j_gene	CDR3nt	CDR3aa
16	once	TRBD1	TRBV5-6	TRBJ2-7	TGTGCCAGCAGCTTGGAGACAGGGGGCGCGATGTGGAAGCAGTACTTC	CASSLETGGAMWKQYF
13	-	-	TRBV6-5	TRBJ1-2	TGTGCCAGCAGGGATCCGGGCCCAAGAGGCTACACCTTC	CASRDPGPRGYTF
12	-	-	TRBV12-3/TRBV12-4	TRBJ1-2	TGTGCCAGCATCAGGGACGGTTATGGCTACACCTTC	CASIRDGYGYTF
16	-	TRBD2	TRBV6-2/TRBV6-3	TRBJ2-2	TGTGCCAGCAGTCCCAGGACTAGCCCCCACACCGGGGAGCTGTTTTTT	CASSPRTSPHTGELFF
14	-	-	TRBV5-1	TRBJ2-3	TGCGCCAGCAGCCCCCGGACCCAAGGAGATACGCAGTATTTT	CASSPRTQGDTQYF
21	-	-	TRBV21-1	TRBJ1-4	TGTGCCAGCAGCGCACCAGGCCCAAAAGTATCGGTCTACCGGCTTAATGAAAAACTGTTTTTT	CASSAPGPKVSVYRLNEKLFF
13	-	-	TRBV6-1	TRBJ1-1	TGTGCCAGCAGTGAACTCCCGACAGGACAAGCTTTCTTT	CASSELPTGQAFF
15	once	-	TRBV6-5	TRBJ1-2	TGTGCCAGCAGTTACGGTCAGGCGGGGAACTATGGCTACACCTTC	CASSYGQAGNYGYTF
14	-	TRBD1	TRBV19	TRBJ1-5	TGTGCCAGTCAGGACAGGGAGTACAATCAGCCCCAGCATTTT	CASQDREYNQPQHF
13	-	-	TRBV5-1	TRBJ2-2	TGCGCCAGCTTCGACTCGAACACCGGGGAGCTGTTTTTT	CASFDSNTGELFF
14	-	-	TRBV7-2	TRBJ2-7	TGTGCCAGCAGCTCCTCGACAGGCGTAAGCGAGCAGTACTTC	CASSSSTGVSEQYF
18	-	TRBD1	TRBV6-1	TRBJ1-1	TGTGCCAGCAGTGAACTAGCACAGGGGGCGAGTATGAACACTGAAGCTTTCTTT	CASSELAQGASMNTEAFF
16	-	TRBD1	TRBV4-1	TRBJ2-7	TGCGCCAGCAGCTCCGCTACAGGGGATAACGGCTACGAGCAGTACTTC	CASSSATGDNGYEQYF
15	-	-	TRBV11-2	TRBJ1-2	TGTGCCAGCAGCTCCGAGGGGACTGATAACTATGGCTACACCTTC	CASSSEGTDNYGYTF
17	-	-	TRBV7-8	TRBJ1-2	TGTGCCAGCAGCCCCTTTCGTTGGGGGAAGGGGAACTATGGCTACACCTTC	CASSPFRWGKGNYGYTF
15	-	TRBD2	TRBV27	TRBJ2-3	TGTGCCAGCAGTTTAAGGGGACTAGTTGGAGATACGCAGTATTTT	CASSLRGLVGDTQYF
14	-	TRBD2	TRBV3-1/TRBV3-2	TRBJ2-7	TGTGCCAGCAGCCACGGGACTAGCGGCTACGAGCAGTACTTC	CASSHGTSGYEQYF
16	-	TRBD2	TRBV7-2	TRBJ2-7	TGTGCCAGCAGCTTAGGGGGACTAGCGGGAGGGTACGAGCAGTACTTC	CASSLGGLAGGYEQYF
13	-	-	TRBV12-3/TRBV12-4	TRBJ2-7	TGTGCCAGCAGCGAACAGGGTCCCTACGAGCAGTACTTC	CASSEQGPYEQYF
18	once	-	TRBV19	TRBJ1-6	TGTGCCAGTAGCCCGTCGGCGGCGCAAAGCTCCTATAATTCACCCCTCCACTTT	CASSPSAAQSSYNSPLHF
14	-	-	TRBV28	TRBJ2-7	TGTGCCAGCAGAGGCGCCTGGGGGTACTACGAGCAGTACTTC	CASRGAWGYYEQYF
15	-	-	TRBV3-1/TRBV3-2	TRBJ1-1	TGTGCCAGCAGCCAAGATATATCCCAGCTTGCTGAAGCTTTCTTT	CASSQDISQLAEAFF
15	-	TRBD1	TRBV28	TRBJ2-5	TGTGCCAGCAGTTTAGGGGGACAGGGCCAAGAGACCCAGTACTTC	CASSLGGQGQETQYF
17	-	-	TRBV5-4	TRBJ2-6	TGTGCCAGCAGCCCCCGGCAGTTGGGCTCTGGGGCCAACGTCCTGACTTTC	CASSPRQLGSGANVLTF
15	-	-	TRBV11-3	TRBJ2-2	TGTGCCAGCAGCTTCGGCGGAACTTATACCGGGGAGCTGTTTTTT	CASSFGGTYTGELFF
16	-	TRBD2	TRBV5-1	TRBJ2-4	TGCGCCAGCAGCTTGGCCCCAGCGGGGGGGAGGGACATTCAGTACTTC	CASSLAPAGGRDIQYF
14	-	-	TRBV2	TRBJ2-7	TGTGCCAGCAGGACCCTAGTTGGCTCCTACGAGCAGTACTTC	CASRTLVGSYEQYF
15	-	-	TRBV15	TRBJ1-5	TGTGCCACCAGCCCTAGTGGGGGAGGGAATCAGCCCCAGCATTTT	CATSPSGGGNQPQHF
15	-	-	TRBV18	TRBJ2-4	TGTGCCAGCTCACCACCTAATATAGCCAAAAACATTCAGTACTTC	CASSPPNIAKNIQYF
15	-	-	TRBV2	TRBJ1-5	TGTGCCAGCAGTTGGGACCACTATAGCAATCAGCCCCAGCATTTT	CASSWDHYSNQPQHF
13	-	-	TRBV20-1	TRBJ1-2	TGCAGTGCTAGTCCCACAGGGAACTATGGCTACACCTTC	CSASPTGNYGYTF
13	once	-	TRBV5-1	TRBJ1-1	TGCGCCAGCAGCTTCGGGGAGAACACTGAAGCTTTCTTT	CASSFGENTEAFF
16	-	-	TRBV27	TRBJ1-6	TGTGCCAGCAGTTTATTGCCGAGCTCCTATAATTCACCCCTCCACTTT	CASSLLPSSYNSPLHF
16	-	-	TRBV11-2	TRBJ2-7	TGTGCCAGCAGCTTAGGGGGGACGGGACGTCTCTACGAGCAGTACTTC	CASSLGGTGRLYEQYF
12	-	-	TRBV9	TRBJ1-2	TGTGCCAGCAGCGTAGACTCCTATGGCTACACCTTC	CASSVDSYGYTF
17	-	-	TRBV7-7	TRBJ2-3	TGTGCCAGCAGCCGTGGGGGGACATACGGCACAGGAGATACGCAGTATTTT	CASSRGGTYGTGDTQYF
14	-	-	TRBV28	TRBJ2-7	TGTGCCAGCAGTCTGGGGACACTAGCCTACGAGCAGTACTTC	CASSLGTLAYEQYF
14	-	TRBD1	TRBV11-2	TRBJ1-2	TGTGCCAGCAGCCACCGGACAGGGGGCGCTGGCTACACCTTC	CASSHRTGGAGYTF
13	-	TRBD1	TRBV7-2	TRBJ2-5	TGTGCCAGCAGCCCGACAGGGGTTGAGACCCAGTACTTC	CASSPTGVETQYF
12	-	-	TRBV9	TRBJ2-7	TGTGCCAGCAGCCCGGGGACAAACGAGCAGTACTTC	CASSPGTNEQYF
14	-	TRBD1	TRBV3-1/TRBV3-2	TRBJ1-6	TGTGCCAGCAGCAGGGACAGGGGCCATTCACCCCTCCACTTT	CASSRDRGHSPLHF
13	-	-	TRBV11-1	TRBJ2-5	TGTGCCAGCAGCCCCGGACTTCAAGAGACCCAGTACTTC	CASSPGLQETQYF
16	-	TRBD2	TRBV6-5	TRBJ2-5	TGTGCCAGCAGTTACTCCCTAGCGGGGGCCCAAGAGACCCAGTACTTC	CASSYSLAGAQETQYF
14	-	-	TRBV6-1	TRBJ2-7	TGTGCCAGCAGTGACAGGACTGGGGGCTCCGAGCAGTACTTC	CASSDRTGGSEQYF
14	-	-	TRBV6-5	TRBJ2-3	TGTGCCAGCAGTTACCTGGGGGAGGCAGATACGCAGTATTTT	CASSYLGEADTQYF
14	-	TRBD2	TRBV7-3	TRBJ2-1	TGTGCCAGCAGCTTAACGGGAGGGAACAATGAGCAGTTCTTC	CASSLTGGNNEQFF